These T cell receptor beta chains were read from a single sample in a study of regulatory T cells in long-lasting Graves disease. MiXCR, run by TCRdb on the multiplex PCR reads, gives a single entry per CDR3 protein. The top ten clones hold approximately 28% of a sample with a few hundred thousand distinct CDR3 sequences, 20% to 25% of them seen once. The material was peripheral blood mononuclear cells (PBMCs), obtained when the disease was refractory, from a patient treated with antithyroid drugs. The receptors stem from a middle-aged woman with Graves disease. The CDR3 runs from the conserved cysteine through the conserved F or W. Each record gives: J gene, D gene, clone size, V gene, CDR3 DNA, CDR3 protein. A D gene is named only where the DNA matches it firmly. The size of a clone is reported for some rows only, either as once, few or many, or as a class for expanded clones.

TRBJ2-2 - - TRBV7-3 TGTGCCAGCAGCTCCCTAGGTCGGCAATCGAACACCGGGGAGCTGTTTTTT CASSSLGRQSNTGELFF
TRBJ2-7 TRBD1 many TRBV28 TGTGCCAGCAGTATCTCCGGGACAGGGGGGAACGAGCAGTACTTC CASSISGTGGNEQYF
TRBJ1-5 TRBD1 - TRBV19 TGTGCCAGTAGTCGGGACAGGGAGTGGTTTCCCCAGCATTTT CASSRDREWFPQHF
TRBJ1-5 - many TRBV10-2 TGCGCCAGCAGCCCCAGGGAGAATCAGCCCCAGCATTTT CASSPRENQPQHF
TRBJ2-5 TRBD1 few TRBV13 TGTGCCAGCAGCTTAGAACACAGGGGCGAGACCCAGTACTTC CASSLEHRGETQYF
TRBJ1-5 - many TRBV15 TGTGCCACCAGCGGCCAACAGGATCAGCCCCAGCATTTT CATSGQQDQPQHF
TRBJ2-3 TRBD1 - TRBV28 TGTGCCAGCAGTTCCCGTGGACAGGGCTCAGATACGCAGTATTTT CASSSRGQGSDTQYF
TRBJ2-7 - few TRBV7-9 TGTGCCAGCAGTCACCAGATGAGTCGCGGAGAGCAGTACTTC CASSHQMSRGEQYF
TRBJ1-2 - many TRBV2 TGTGCCAGCAGTCCAGGACTTCTATGGGGGACCTTC CASSPGLLWGTF
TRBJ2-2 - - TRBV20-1 TGCAGTGCTAGATTACGACAGGGGATCCTAGCGGGACCCGGGGAGCTGTTTTTT CSARLRQGILAGPGELFF
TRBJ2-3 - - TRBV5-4 TGTGCCAGCAGCTTCGGGGCGGGCACAGATACGCAGTATTTT CASSFGAGTDTQYF
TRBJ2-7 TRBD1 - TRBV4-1 TGCGCCAGCAGCCAGGGGGACAGGTCCTCCTACGAGCAGTACTTC CASSQGDRSSYEQYF
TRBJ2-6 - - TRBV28 TGTGCCAGCAGTTTGGCAGAGTCTGGGGCCAACGTCCTGACTTTC CASSLAESGANVLTF
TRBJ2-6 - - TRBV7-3 TGTGCCAGCAGCTCCCTAGGGGTCGCTGGGGCCAACGTCCTGACTTTC CASSSLGVAGANVLTF
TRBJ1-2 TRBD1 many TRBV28 TGTGCCAGCAGTCCTTCGGCGACAGGGGGATATGGCTACACCTTC CASSPSATGGYGYTF
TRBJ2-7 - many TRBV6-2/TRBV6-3 TGTGCCAGTAAGACAGAGGGTTACGAGCAGTACTTC CASKTEGYEQYF
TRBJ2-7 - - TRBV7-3 TGTGCCAGCAGCTTAACATGGAGTGGCGAGCAGTACTTC CASSLTWSGEQYF
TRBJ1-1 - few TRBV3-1 TGTGCCAGCAGAAGGGGACACGAGAACACTGAAGCTTTCTTT CASRRGHENTEAFF
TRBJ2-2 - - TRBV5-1 TGCGCCAGCAGCTGGGACTCTCTCGGGGAGCTGTTTTTT CASSWDSLGELFF
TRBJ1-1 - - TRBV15 TGTGCCACCAGCAGAGTTTCAGGAGATGAAGCTTTCTTT CATSRVSGDEAFF
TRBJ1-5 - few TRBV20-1 TGCAGTGCTAGAGTTAGATACGGCCGGGACAATCAGCCCCAGCATTTT CSARVRYGRDNQPQHF
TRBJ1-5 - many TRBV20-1 TGCAGTGCTAGAGTAGTACAGTCGGGTCAGCCCCAGCATTTT CSARVVQSGQPQHF
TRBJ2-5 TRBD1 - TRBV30 TGTGCCTGGTCGACAGGGAAGACCCAGTACTTC CAWSTGKTQYF
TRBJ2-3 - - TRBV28 TGTGCCAGCAGTGGCCGACGGGCAGATACGCAGTATTTT CASSGRRADTQYF
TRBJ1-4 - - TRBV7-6 TGTGCCAGCAGCTTCCGGGAAGAAAAACTGTTTTTT CASSFREEKLFF
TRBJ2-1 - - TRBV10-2 TGCGCCACCGGCAGGGGGGAGGGTGGTGAGCAGCTCTTC CATGRGEGGEQLF
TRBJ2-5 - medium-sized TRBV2 TGTGCCAGCAAAGAAGGAGGGGAAGAGACCCAGTACTTC CASKEGGEETQYF
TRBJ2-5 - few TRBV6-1 TGTGCCAGCAGTAAAGGCAGGGGACACCAAGAGACCCAGTACTTC CASSKGRGHQETQYF
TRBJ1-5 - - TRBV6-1 TGTGCCAGTTCGGACAACCCCTTAGATTTCTATCAGCCCCAGCATTTT CASSDNPLDFYQPQHF
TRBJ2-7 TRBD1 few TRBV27 TGTGCCAGCAGAGAGACAGGGAGCCTCTACGAGCAGTACTTC CASRETGSLYEQYF
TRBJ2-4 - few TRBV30 TGTGCCTGGGGCAAAGAAACGAACATTCAGTACTTC CAWGKETNIQYF
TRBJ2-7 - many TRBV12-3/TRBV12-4 TGTGCCAGCAGTTATCCCGACAGGTTGGCCTACGAGCAGTACTTC CASSYPDRLAYEQYF
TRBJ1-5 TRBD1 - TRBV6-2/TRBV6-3 TGTGCCAGCAGTTTACACAGGGGTGAGCAGCCCCAGCATTTT CASSLHRGEQPQHF
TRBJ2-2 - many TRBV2 TGTGCCAGCAGCGTCCGAGGGACCGGGGAGCTGTTTTTT CASSVRGTGELFF
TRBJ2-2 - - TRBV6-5 TGTGCCAGCAGTTACCCTATAATTGGACAGTACACCGGGGAGCTGTTTTTT CASSYPIIGQYTGELFF
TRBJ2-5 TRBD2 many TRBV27 TGTGCCAGCAGTTTTAAGCGGGAGTACCAAGAGACCCAGTACTTC CASSFKREYQETQYF
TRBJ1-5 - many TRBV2 TGTGCCAGCAGTTTCCAAACGAGCAATCAGCCCCAGCATTTT CASSFQTSNQPQHF
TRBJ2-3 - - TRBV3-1 TGTGCCAGCAGCCGACAAGGCACAGATACGCAGTATTTT CASSRQGTDTQYF
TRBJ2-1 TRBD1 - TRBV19 TGTGCCAGTAGTATGACAGGGACCATCCCGATTTACAATGAGCAGTTCTTC CASSMTGTIPIYNEQFF
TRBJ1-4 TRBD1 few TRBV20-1 TGCAGAGCCAACATGGACAGGGGGGGGGAAAAACTGTTTTTT CRANMDRGGEKLFF
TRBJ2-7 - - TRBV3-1 TGTGCCAGCAGCCAAATAGGCCAGGTTCCCTCCTACGAGCAGTACTTC CASSQIGQVPSYEQYF
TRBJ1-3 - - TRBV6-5 TGTGCCAGCAGTTACTCGAAGGGGACTGGAAACACCATATATTTT CASSYSKGTGNTIYF